This T cell receptor beta chain was profiled in a study of T cells expressing NK-cell markers. Study-wide context: Repertoires of TCR beta were obtained from T cells sorted as CD3+CD56+NKG2C+, CD3+CD56+NKG2C- and CD3+CD56-NKG2C+.

Study findings and constraints: A few donors' CD3+CD56-NKG2C+ cells were dominated by the same clonotypes.

As for this clonotype: Its specificity is unknown.

This CDR3 region has 17 residues. Germline assignment: CDR1 DFQATT and CDR2 SNEGSKA (reference sequence). Reprocessing the 5' RACE reads, TCRdb reports a single entry for every CDR3 protein and omits DNA. The sample has roughly 180,000 distinct CDR3 sequences. The sequence was obtained from a woman aged 18 to 75 in good health. The sequencing sample was made of blood T cells: a sorted CD56 or NKG2C T cell subset, CD4+ or CD8+ T cells, or bulk PBMC T cells (not recorded which). This sequence joins TRBV20-1 and TRBJ2-1; as DNA is missing, the TRBD2 call by TCRdb cannot be tested. The CDR3 is CSARVLAGGGAYNEQFF.